In its sample, the clone carrying this TCR beta chain was seen a few times. Its cognate antigen is unknown. Full-length variable regions came from constant-region reverse primers plus semi-nested Nested Universal Primer A PCR. Each CDR3 protein gets one entry after TCRdb re-called the 5' RACE reads with MiXCR. The sample carries more than 55,000 distinct CDR3 sequences, under 25% recorded once. The study's findings and limits: Greatest tumor Treg TCR overlap was with tumor naive CD4+ cells. The larger cohort examined one V-J beta rearrangement, not whole repertoires. In terms of TCR gene usage, tumor memory CD4+ T cells clustered together with blood and lymph node memory CD4+ cells, as well as with lymph node naive CD4+ cells.

Cells sorted as Tregs were CD4+, CD25+ and CD127-/low. Trimming removed 5 bases from V and 7 bases from J, with 18 bases in between. The germline CDR1 and CDR2 sequences are DFQATT and SNEGSKA (reference sequence). The CDR3 has 14 amino acids. The clonotype originates from a female donor with breast cancer. The sample was tumor-infiltrating Tregs sorted from the breast tumor. The V gene is TRBV20-1, the J gene TRBJ1-5; no firm D call. In DNA form, the CDR3 reads TGCAGTGCTCCGAGGACCGATCCTAAGCAGCCCCAGCATTTT. It translates to CSAPRTDPKQPQHF.